This T cell receptor beta chain was found in a study of shared clonotypes between healthy human individuals. Study-level information: Three CD4 naive, three CD4 memory, two CD8 naive and one CD8 memory plate were used per donor.

Naive CD45RA+ and memory CD45RA-negative subsets were split from CD4+ cells. Deep-level settings were used for running the assay. The authors loaded 200 ng DNA, roughly 33,000 T cell genomes, into sorted-subset replicate PCRs. Measured with immunoSEQ multiplex PCR; TCRdb has only the in-frame clones, and not every one. The sample lists over a million clones; 75% to 80% were seen once. This CDR3 contains 15 residues. Per the germline V gene, CDR1 is SNHLY and CDR2 is FYNNEI. Trimming removed 8 bases from V and 5 bases from J; junction bases left unmatched: 7. The rearrangement joins TRBV2 to TRBJ2-5, with 14 bases fitting TRBD2. Material: memory CD4+ T cells from PBMCs. Subset defined: CD45RA-negative fraction. The clonotype originates from a man between 18 and 29 years old in good health. Some clones in this sample may be carry-over from other donors' samples. Written as DNA, the CDR3 is TGTGCCAGCGGTGGACTAGCGGGGGGCTCGGAGACCCAGTACTTC. It yields the protein CASGGLAGGSETQYF.